Each of the 10 T cell receptor beta chains below was sequenced from the same sample in a study of CD8 T cells in Susac syndrome. RNA amounts of about 0.5 to 1 ug underwent reverse transcription with random hexamers. Using its own MiXCR run on the immunoSEQ multiplex PCR reads, TCRdb lists one record per CDR3 protein. The sample records some 240,000 distinct CDR3 sequences, around 96% being singletons. Material for sequencing was CD4+ T cells from PBMCs. Every receptor here comes from a human donor with Susac syndrome.

J is TRBJ2-6 and V is TRBV12-5; the D is unclear. V lost 2 bases to trimming and J lost 0 bases, with 5 bases between them. This CDR3 is built from 15 residues. Germline lookup yields CDR1 LGHNT and CDR2 FRNRAP. The CDR3 sequence: CASGLSGSGANVLTF. For the CDR3, the DNA is TGTGCTAGTGGTTTGTCAGGCTCTGGGGCCAACGTCCTGACTTTC.

The gene calls are TRBV7-9 and TRBJ2-5; no clear D gene. Germline V gene data show CDR1 as SEHNR and CDR2 as FQNEAQ (reference sequence). V lost 2 bases to trimming and J lost 6 bases, with 10 bases between them. The CDR3 runs to 13 residues. Here the CDR3 reads CASSLTAFQTQYF. The CDR3 nucleotides read TGTGCCAGCAGCTTAACGGCTTTCCAGACCCAGTACTTC.

The gene calls are TRBV20-1 and TRBJ2-7; 11 bases are a match to TRBD1. Looked up from germline, CDR1 is DFQATT and CDR2 is SNEGSKA (reference sequence). The CDR3 runs 17 residues. Trimming cost V 0 bases and J 3 bases; bases outside gene matches: 10. In DNA, the CDR3 is TGCAGTGCTAGAGATGTGTGGGGGACAGGGGGAATCTACGAGCAGTACTTC. This encodes CSARDVWGTGGIYEQYF.

The chain is built from TRBV29-1 and TRBJ1-2, with a tentative D call TRBD1 (6 bases). Trimming removed 6 bases from V and 1 base from J, with 12 bases in between. CDR3 length: 13 residues. Per the germline V gene, CDR1 is SQVTM and CDR2 is ANQGSEA. CDR3 residues: CSVPGVFNYGYTF. CDR3 sequence (DNA): TGCAGCGTCCCAGGGGTGTTTAACTATGGCTACACCTTC. Full variable domain (rest looked up from reference TRBV29-1 and TRBJ1-2): SAVISQKPSRDICQRGTSLTIQCQVDSQVTMMFWYRQQPGQSLTLIATANQGSEATYESGFVIDKFPISRPNLTFSTLTVSNMSPEDSSIYLCSVPGVFNYGYTFGSGTRLTVV.

The V and J genes are TRBV4-1 and TRBJ2-1; 7 bases line up with TRBD2. Germline-derived CDR1 and CDR2 are MGHRA and YSYEKL. This CDR3 spans 19 amino acids. The trim removed 0 bases at V and 0 bases at J, leaving 11 bases unmatched. The CDR3 DNA reads as TGCGCCAGCAGCCAAGACATGGCTAGCGGAGCAACCTCCTACAATGAGCAGTTCTTC. The encoded protein is CASSQDMASGATSYNEQFF.

The chain combines TRBV3-1 with TRBJ1-1, with D hard to call. V shed 2 bases and J shed 6 bases, with 13 bases lying between them. The CDR3 is 14 residues long. Germline V lookup: CDR1 LGHDT, CDR2 YNNKEL (reference sequence). The CDR3 region has the DNA TGTGCCAGCAGCCAACACGCGGCTGGCTCTGAAGCTTTCTTT. This codes for CASSQHAAGSEAFF.

This chain uses TRBV27 with TRBJ1-1; TRBD1 matches at 9 bases. Germline CDR1 reads MNHEY; CDR2 reads SMNVEV (reference sequence). This CDR3 has 14 residues. The ends lost 7 bases at V and 3 bases at J; junction bases unmatched: 6. This chain's CDR3 is CASNVRDRDTEAFF. CDR3 DNA sequence: TGTGCCAGCAATGTACGGGACAGGGACACTGAAGCTTTCTTT.

The V call is TRBV20-1, the J call TRBJ1-5; no firm D call. The length of the CDR3 is 14 residues. CDR1 and CDR2 from the germline V gene are DFQATT and SNEGSKA (reference sequence). The V end lost 6 bases, the J end lost 4 bases, and 16 bases lay between the germline ends. DNA of the CDR3: TGCAGTGCCTTTTCGGACGGTGATAATCAGCCCCAGCATTTT. Translated: CSAFSDGDNQPQHF.

This rearrangement joins TRBV18 to TRBJ2-5; TRBD1 aligns across 8 bases. The CDR3 sequence is 16 residues long. V lost 3 bases and J lost 1; bases outside the gene matches: 7. Germline V CDR1 and CDR2: KGHSH, LQKENI. DNA of the CDR3: TGTGCCAGCTCACCCATGGTGGGGACAGGCCAAGAGACCCAGTACTTC. Its translation: CASSPMVGTGQETQYF.

The genes are TRBV18 and TRBJ1-2, with D possibly TRBD1 on 6 matching bases. V was shortened by 2 bases and J by 8 bases, with 12 bases between the two germline ends. Germline-derived CDR1 and CDR2 are KGHSH and LQKENI. The CDR3 covers 13 residues. CDR3 sequence reads: CASSPTGKDGYTF. Written as DNA, the CDR3 is TGTGCCAGCTCACCAACAGGGAAGGACGGCTACACCTTC.